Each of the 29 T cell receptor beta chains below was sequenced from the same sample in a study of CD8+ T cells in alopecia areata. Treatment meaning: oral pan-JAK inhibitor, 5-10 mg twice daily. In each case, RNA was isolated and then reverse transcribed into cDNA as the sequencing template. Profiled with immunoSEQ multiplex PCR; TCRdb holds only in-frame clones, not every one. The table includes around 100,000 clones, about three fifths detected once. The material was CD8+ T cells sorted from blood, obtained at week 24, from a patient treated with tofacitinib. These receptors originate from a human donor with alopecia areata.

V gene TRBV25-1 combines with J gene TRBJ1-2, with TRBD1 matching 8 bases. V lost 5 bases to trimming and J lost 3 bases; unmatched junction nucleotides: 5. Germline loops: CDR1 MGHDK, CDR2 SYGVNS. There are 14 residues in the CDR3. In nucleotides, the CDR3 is TGTGCCAGCAGTAACAGGGGGGGAGACTATGGCTACACCTTC. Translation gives CASSNRGGDYGYTF.

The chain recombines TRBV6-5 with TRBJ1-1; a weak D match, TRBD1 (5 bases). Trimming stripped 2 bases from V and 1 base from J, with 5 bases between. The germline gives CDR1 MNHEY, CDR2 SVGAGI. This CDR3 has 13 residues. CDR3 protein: CASSYGGNTEAFF. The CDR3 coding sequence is TGTGCCAGCAGTTACGGGGGGAACACTGAAGCTTTCTTT.

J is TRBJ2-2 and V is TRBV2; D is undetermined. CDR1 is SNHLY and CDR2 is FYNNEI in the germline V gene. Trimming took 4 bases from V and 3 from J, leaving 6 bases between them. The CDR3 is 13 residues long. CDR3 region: CASSGWDTGELFF. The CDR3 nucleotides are TGTGCCAGCAGTGGATGGGACACCGGGGAGCTGTTTTTT.

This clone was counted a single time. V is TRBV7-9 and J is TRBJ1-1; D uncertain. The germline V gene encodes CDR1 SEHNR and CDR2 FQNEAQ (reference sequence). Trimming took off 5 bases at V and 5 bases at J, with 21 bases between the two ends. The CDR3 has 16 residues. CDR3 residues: CASSPRQTGRATEAFF. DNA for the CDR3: TGTGCCAGCAGCCCCCGCCAGACCGGGCGGGCTACTGAAGCTTTCTTT.

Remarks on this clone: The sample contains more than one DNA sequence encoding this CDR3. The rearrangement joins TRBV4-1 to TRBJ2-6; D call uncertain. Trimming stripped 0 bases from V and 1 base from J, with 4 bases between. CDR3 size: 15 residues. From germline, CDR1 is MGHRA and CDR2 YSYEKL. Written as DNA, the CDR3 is TGCGCCAGCAGCCAAGACGGGTCTGGGGCCAACGTCCTGACTTTC. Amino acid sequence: CASSQDGSGANVLTF.

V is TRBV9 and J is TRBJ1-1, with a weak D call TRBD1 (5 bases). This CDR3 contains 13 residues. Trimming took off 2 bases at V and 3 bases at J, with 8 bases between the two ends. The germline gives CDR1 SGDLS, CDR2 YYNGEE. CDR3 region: CASSVQGHTEAFF. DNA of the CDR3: TGTGCCAGCAGCGTGCAGGGTCACACTGAAGCTTTCTTT.

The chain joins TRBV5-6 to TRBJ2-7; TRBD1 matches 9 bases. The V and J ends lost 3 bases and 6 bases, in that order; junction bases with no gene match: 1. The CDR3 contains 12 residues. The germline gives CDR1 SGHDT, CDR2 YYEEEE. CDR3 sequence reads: CASSWTGAEQYF. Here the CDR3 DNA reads TGTGCCAGCAGCTGGACAGGGGCCGAGCAGTACTTC. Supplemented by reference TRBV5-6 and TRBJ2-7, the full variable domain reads DAGVTQSPTHLIKTRGQQVTLRCSPKSGHDTVSWYQQALGQGPQFIFQYYEEEERQRGNFPDRFSGHQFPNYSSELNVNALLLGDSALYLCASSWTGAEQYFGPGTRLTVT.

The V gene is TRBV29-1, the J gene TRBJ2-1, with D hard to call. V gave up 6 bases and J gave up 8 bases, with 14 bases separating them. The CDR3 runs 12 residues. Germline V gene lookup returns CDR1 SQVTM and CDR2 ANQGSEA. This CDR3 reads CSVSTGFHEQFF. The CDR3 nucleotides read TGCAGCGTCTCGACTGGGTTCCATGAGCAGTTCTTC.

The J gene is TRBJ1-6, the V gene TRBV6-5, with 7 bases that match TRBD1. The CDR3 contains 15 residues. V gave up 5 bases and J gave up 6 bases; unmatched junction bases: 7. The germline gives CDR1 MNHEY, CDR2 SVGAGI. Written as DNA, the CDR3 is TGTGCCAGCAGTACACGGGACAGCCCTAATTCACCCCTCCACTTT. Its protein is CASSTRDSPNSPLHF.

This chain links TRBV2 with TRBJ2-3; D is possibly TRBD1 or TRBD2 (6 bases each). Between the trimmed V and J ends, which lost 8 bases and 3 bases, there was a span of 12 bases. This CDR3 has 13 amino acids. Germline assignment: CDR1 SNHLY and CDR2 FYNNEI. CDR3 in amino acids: CASEGGTTDTQYF. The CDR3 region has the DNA TGTGCCAGCGAGGGGGGAACGACAGATACGCAGTATTTT.

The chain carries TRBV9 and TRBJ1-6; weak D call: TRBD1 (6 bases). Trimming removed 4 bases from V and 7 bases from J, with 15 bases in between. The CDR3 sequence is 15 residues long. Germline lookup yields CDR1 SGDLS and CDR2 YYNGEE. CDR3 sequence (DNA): TGTGCCAGCAGCATAAACAGGGACGGGAATTCACCCCTCCACTTT. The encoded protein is CASSINRDGNSPLHF. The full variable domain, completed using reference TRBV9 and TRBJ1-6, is DSGVTQTPKHLITATGQRVTLRCSPRSGDLSVYWYQQSLDQGLQFLIQYYNGEERAKGNILERFSAQQFPDLHSELNLSSLELGDSALYFCASSINRDGNSPLHFGNGTRLTVT.

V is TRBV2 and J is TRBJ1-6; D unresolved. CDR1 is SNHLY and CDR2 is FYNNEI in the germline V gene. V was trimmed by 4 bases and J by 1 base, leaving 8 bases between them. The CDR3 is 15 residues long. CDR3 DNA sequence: TGTGCCAGCAGTGTTGAGGATTCCTATAATTCACCCCTCCACTTT. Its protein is CASSVEDSYNSPLHF.

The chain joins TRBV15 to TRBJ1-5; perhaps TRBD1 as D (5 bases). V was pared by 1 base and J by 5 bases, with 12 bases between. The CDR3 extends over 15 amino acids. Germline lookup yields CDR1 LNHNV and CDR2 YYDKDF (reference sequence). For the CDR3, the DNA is TGTGCCACCAGCAGAGTTTTAGGGGAACATCAGCCCCAGCATTTT. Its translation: CATSRVLGEHQPQHF.

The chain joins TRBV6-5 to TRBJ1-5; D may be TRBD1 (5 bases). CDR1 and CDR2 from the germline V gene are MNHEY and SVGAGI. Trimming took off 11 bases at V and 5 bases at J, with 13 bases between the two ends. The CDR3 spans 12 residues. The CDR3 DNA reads TGTGCCGGGGGAGGGCTTGATCAGCCCCAGCATTTT. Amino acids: CAGGGLDQPQHF.

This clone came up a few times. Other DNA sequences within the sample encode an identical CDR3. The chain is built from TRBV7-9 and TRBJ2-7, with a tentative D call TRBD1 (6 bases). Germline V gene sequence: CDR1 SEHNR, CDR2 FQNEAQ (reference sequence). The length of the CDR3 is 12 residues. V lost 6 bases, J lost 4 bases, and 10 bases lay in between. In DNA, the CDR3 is TGTGCCAGCAGACAGGGAACTTACGAGCAGTACTTC. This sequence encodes CASRQGTYEQYF. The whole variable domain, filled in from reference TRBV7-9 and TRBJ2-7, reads DTGVSQNPRHKITKRGQNVTFRCDPISEHNRLYWYRQTLGQGPEFLTYFQNEAQLEKSRLLSDRFSAERPKGSFSTLEIQRTEQGDSAMYLCASRQGTYEQYFGPGTRLTVT.

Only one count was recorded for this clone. For the CDR3, the DNA is TGTGCCAGCATTCGACTAGCGGGGGGGACGAACGAGCAGTACTTC. It specifies CASIRLAGGTNEQYF. The chain couples TRBV6-6 to TRBJ2-7; TRBD2 matches at 14 bases. The germline V gene encodes CDR1 MNHNY and CDR2 SVGAGI (reference sequence). The CDR3 totals 15 residues. Trimming cost V 7 bases and J 5 bases; bases outside gene matches: 7.

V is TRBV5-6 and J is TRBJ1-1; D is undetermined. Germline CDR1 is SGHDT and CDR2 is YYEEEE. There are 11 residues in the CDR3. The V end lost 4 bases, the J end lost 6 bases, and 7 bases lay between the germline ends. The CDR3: CASSLGAEAFF. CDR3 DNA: TGTGCCAGCAGCCTCGGAGCTGAAGCTTTCTTT.

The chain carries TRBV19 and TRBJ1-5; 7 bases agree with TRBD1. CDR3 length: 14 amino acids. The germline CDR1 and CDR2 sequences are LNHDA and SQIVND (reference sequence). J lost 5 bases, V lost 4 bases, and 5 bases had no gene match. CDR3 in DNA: TGTGCCAGTAGTACCGGGACAGATTATCAGCCCCAGCATTTT. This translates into CASSTGTDYQPQHF.

The CDR3 is CASSLGAEGEPQHF. The CDR3 coding sequence is TGTGCCAGCAGCTTAGGCGCGGAGGGGGAGCCCCAGCATTTT. The genes are TRBV13 and TRBJ1-5; D perhaps matches TRBD1 (6 bases). V was clipped by 0 bases and J by 8 bases, with 11 bases between them. This CDR3 comprises 14 residues. Per the germline V gene, CDR1 is PRHDT and CDR2 is FYEKMQ (reference sequence).

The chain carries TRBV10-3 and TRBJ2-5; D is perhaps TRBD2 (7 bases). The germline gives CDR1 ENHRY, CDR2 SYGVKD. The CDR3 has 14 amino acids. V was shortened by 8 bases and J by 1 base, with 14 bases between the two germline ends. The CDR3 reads CAIRDRGAQETQYF. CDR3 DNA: TGTGCCATCCGAGATCGGGGGGCCCAAGAGACCCAGTACTTC.

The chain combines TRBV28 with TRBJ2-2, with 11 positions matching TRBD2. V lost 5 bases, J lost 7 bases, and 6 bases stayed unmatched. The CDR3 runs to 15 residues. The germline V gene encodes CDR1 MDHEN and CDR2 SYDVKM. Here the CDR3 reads CASSTTSGVLGELFF. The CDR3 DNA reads TGTGCCAGCAGTACGACTAGCGGGGTTCTCGGGGAGCTGTTTTTT.

Here the CDR3 reads CAWSGPNYEQYF. CDR3 DNA sequence: TGTGCCTGGAGCGGACCGAACTACGAGCAGTACTTC. This rearrangement joins TRBV30 to TRBJ2-7, with no clear D. The V end was cut by 3 bases, the J end by 3 bases, with 9 bases between. Germline V gene data show CDR1 as GTSNPN and CDR2 as SVGIG (reference sequence). This CDR3 has 12 residues.

CDR3 residues: CSVEGTGEYEQYF. CDR3 DNA: TGCAGCGTTGAAGGGACAGGGGAATACGAGCAGTACTTC. This sequence joins TRBV29-1 and TRBJ2-7; TRBD1 aligns across 9 bases. V trimming: 1 base; J trimming: 4 bases; junction bases outside the gene matches: 2. The CDR3 runs to 13 residues. CDR1 is SQVTM, CDR2 ANQGSEA, per germline.

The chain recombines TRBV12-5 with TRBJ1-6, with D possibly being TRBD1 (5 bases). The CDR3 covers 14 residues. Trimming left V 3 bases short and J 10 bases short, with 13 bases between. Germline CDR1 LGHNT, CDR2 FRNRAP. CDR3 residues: CASGFPTDRSPLHF. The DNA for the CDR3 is TGTGCTAGTGGTTTCCCGACAGACAGATCACCCCTCCACTTT.

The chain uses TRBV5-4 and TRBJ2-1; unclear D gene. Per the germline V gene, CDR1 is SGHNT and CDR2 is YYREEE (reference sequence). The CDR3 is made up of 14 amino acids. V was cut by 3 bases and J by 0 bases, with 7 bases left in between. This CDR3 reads CASSSTGSYNEQFF. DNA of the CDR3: TGTGCCAGCAGCTCGACTGGCTCCTACAATGAGCAGTTCTTC.

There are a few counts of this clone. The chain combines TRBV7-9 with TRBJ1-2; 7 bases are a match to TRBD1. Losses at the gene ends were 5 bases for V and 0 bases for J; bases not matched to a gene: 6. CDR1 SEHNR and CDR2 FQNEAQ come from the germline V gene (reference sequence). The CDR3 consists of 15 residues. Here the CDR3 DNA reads TGTGCCAGCAGCGCGTGGGACAGCCCTAACTATGGCTACACCTTC. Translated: CASSAWDSPNYGYTF.

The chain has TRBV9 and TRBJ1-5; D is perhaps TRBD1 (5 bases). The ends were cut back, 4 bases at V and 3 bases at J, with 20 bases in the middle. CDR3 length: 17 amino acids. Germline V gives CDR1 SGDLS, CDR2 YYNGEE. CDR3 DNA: TGTGCCAGCAGCCTCACGCCCGGGGCGCGGGTCAATCAGCCCCAGCATTTT. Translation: CASSLTPGARVNQPQHF. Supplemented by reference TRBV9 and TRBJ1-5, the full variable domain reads DSGVTQTPKHLITATGQRVTLRCSPRSGDLSVYWYQQSLDQGLQFLIQYYNGEERAKGNILERFSAQQFPDLHSELNLSSLELGDSALYFCASSLTPGARVNQPQHFGDGTRLSIL.

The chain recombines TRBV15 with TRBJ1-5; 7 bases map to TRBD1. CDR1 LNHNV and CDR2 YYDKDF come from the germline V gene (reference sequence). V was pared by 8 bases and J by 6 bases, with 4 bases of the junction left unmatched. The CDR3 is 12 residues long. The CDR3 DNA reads TGTGCCACCTCAGGGGGTAGTCAGCCCCAGCATTTT. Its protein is CATSGGSQPQHF.

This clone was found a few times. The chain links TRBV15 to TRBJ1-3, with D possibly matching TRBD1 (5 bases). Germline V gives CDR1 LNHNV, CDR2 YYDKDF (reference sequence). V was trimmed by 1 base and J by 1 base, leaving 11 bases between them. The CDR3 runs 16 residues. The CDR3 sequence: CATSRGSEGSGNTIYF. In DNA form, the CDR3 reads TGTGCCACCAGCAGAGGCTCTGAGGGGTCTGGAAACACCATATATTTT.